This T cell receptor beta chain was identified in a study of T cells in Graves' hyperthyroidism and ophthalmopathy. General observations from the study: Most thyroid clonotypes that were expanded above 0.001 also turned up in blood. Researchers report that a 13 V-J model separated ophthalmopathy from stable hyperthyroidism. Ophthalmopathy prediction by the model preceded onset by a median 6.5 months.

This CDR3 contains 14 residues. Trimming took 6 bases from V and 6 from J; bases not matched to a gene: 5. Using RNA transcripts as the source, TCR beta CDR3 regions were amplified. Using the HTBI primer set, a first-round RT-PCR was run on the TCR CDR3. TCRdb fed the multiplex PCR reads into MiXCR, producing one record per CDR3 protein. Found here are 250,000 to 300,000 distinct CDR3 sequences, over 15% of them singletons; the top ten hold around 58%. Comment on this clonotype: Its matching antigen is unknown.

Sequencing was performed on blood. The sequence came from a woman in her sixties with Graves' ophthalmopathy. The chain combines TRBV12-3 or TRBV12-4 with TRBJ2-2; 9 nucleotides match TRBD1. CDR3 DNA sequence: TGTGCCAGCAGCCTGGGACAGGGCCCCGGGGAGCTGTTTTTT. It specifies CASSLGQGPGELFF.